This T cell receptor (beta chain) was obtained from a study of blood T cell repertoires in COVID-19. This CDR3 has 15 amino acids. From germline, CDR1 is MRHNA and CDR2 SNTAGT. Trimming took off 3 bases at V and 4 bases at J, with 10 bases between the two ends. This table comes from immunoSEQ multiplex PCR, and its TCRdb copy is limited to in-frame clones, with some not included. Of 150,000 to 200,000 clones listed, 80% were seen once; the top ten hold approximately 6%. The chain carries TRBV6-4 and TRBJ1-6, with D possibly matching TRBD1 (6 bases). The TCR comes from a man in his forties who had recovered from COVID-19. The specimen was PBMCs or T cells enriched from blood (not recorded which). CDR3 protein: CASSDGGAYNSPLHF. The CDR3 coding sequence is TGTGCCAGCAGTGATGGGGGGGCTTATAATTCACCCCTCCACTTT.